This T cell receptor (beta chain) stems from a study of T cell changes during pregnancy in multiple sclerosis. This CDR3 has 14 residues. CDR1 and CDR2 from the germline V gene are MNHEY and SVGAGI. The V end lost 3 bases, the J end lost 2 bases, and 11 bases lay between the germline ends. The repertoire was sequenced with immunoSEQ multiplex PCR; TCRdb's copy has only in-frame clones and lacks some. The sample records under 45,000 clones, about 92% being singletons. The sequencing here drew on CD4+ T cells from peripheral blood mononuclear cells, taken in the third trimester of pregnancy. The receptor was derived from a female donor with multiple sclerosis, enrolled in a pregnancy study. The rearrangement uses TRBV6-5 and TRBJ2-7; D may be TRBD2 (5 bases). The CDR3 region has the DNA TGTGCCAGCAGTTATTACAGCGGAGCCTACGAGCAGTACTTC. This gives the protein CASSYYSGAYEQYF.